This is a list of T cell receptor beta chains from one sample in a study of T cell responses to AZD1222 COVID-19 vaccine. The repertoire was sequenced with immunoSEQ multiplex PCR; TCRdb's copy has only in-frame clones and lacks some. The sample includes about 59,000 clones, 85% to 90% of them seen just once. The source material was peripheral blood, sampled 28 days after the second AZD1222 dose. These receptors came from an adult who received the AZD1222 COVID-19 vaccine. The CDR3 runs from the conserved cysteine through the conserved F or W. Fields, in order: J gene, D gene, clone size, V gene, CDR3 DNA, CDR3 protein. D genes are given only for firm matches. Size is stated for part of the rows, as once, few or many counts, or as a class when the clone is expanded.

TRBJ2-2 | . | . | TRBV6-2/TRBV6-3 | TGTGCCAGCAGTTCCCGATTTAATTGGAAGACCGGGGAGCTGTTTTTT | CASSSRFNWKTGELFF
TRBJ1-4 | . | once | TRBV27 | TGTGCCAGCAGTTTATCGTACAGAGGGGAAAAACTGTTTTTT | CASSLSYRGEKLFF
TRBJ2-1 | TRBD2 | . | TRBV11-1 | TGTGCCAGCAGCTTATCCTGGCTAGCGGGAGGGAATGAGCAGTTCTTC | CASSLSWLAGGNEQFF
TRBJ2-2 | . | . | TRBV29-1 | TGCAGCGTGTTGGACGGATCGAACACCGGGGAGCTGTTTTTT | CSVLDGSNTGELFF
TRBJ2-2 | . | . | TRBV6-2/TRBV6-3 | TGTGCCAGCAGTTACTCGATCGAGGGGGGAGACTGGACCGGGGAGCTGTTTTTT | CASSYSIEGGDWTGELFF
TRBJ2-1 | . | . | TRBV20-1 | TGCAGTGCTAGTAGCGACAATGAGCAGTTCTTC | CSASSDNEQFF
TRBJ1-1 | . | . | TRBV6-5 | TGTGCCAGCAGTTACTCCCGACAGGATGAAGCTTTCTTT | CASSYSRQDEAFF
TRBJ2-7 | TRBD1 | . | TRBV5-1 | TGCGCCAGCAGCTCTGGGACAGCTCCCCCCTACGAGCAGTACTTC | CASSSGTAPPYEQYF
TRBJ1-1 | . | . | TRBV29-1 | TGCAGCGTTGAGGGTTGGGGAGAAAATGAAGCTTTCTTT | CSVEGWGENEAFF
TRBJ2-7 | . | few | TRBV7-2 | TGTGCCAGCAGCCTAAAGCCGTCCGCCGCAGGTCCCTACGAGCAGTACTTC | CASSLKPSAAGPYEQYF
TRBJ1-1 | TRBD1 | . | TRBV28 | TGTGCCAGCAGTTTAAATGGGGGGACAGGGGAGGAATCTTTCTTT | CASSLNGGTGEESFF
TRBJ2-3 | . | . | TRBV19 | TGTGCCAGTAGTCCCCCGCCTGGAGGATACACAGATACGCAGTATTTT | CASSPPPGGYTDTQYF
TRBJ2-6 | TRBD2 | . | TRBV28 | TGTGCCAGCACCCGGAGAGGGCTAGCGGGAGGCCCTGGGGCCAACGTCCTGACTTTC | CASTRRGLAGGPGANVLTF
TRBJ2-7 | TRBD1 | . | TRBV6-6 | TGTGCCAGCAGTTATTCCCGGGACAGTTATTCTTACGAGCAGTACTTC | CASSYSRDSYSYEQYF
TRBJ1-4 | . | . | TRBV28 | TGTGCCAGCAGTTGGAGCAGGGCAACTAATGAAAAACTGTTTTTT | CASSWSRATNEKLFF
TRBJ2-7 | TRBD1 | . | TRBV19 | TGTGCCACCGAGAGGGCAGGGGGTTACTACGAGCAGTACTTC | CATERAGGYYEQYF
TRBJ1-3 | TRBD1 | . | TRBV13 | TGTGCCAGCAGCTTAGGCCAGGGGGCGGCTGGAAACACCATATATTTT | CASSLGQGAAGNTIYF
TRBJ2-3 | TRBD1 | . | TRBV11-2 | TGTGCCAGCAGCTTGGGGTTCGGACAGGGCACAGATACGCAGTATTTT | CASSLGFGQGTDTQYF
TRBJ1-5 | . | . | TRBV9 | TGTGCCAGCAGTCCGGGACATAACAATCAGCCCCAGCATTTT | CASSPGHNNQPQHF
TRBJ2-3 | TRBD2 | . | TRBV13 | TGTGCCAGCAGCCTACGGACTAGCGGATACACAGATACGCAGTATTTT | CASSLRTSGYTDTQYF
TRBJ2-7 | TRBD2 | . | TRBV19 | TGTGCCAGTAGTCCAGTGACTAGCGGGATGACTGAGCAGTACTTC | CASSPVTSGMTEQYF
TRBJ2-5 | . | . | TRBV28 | TGTGCCAGCAGGGCAGTAACTGGTTGGGAGACCCAGTACTTC | CASRAVTGWETQYF
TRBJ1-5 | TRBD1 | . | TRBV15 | TGTGCCACCAGGGGACAACAGGGGGGAAGCAATCAGCCCCAGCATTTT | CATRGQQGGSNQPQHF
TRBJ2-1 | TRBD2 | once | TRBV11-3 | TGTGCCAGCAGCTTAGCGGGGACTAGTGTTGAGCAGTTCTTC | CASSLAGTSVEQFF
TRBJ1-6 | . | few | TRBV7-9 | TGTGCCAGCAGCTTACGCGTGCCGGGCTATAATTCACCCCTCCACTTT | CASSLRVPGYNSPLHF
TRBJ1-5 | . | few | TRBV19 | TGTGCCAGTAGTAAATTGTCCGATAGCAATCAGCCCCAGCATTTT | CASSKLSDSNQPQHF
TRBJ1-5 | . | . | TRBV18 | TGTGCCAGCTCACCCACAGGGCCCCTGGGGCAGCCCCAGCATTTT | CASSPTGPLGQPQHF
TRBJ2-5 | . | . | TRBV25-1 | TGTGCCAGCAGTGAGCAAAAGTGGCAGGGCTGGGAGACCCAGTACTTC | CASSEQKWQGWETQYF
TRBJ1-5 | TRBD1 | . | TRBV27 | TGTGCCAGCAGTCCGGGACAGATCTATCAGCCCCAGCATTTT | CASSPGQIYQPQHF
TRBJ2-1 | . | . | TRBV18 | TGTGCCAGCTCACCACCACCTAGCTCCTACAATGAGCAGTTCTTC | CASSPPPSSYNEQFF
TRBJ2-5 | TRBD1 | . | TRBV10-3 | TGTGCCATCAGACGGGGACAGGGGGAGACCCAGTACTTC | CAIRRGQGETQYF
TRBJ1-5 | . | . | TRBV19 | TGTGCCAGTAGTATTTTCAATCAGCCCCAGCATTTT | CASSIFNQPQHF
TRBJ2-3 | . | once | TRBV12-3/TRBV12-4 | TGTGCCAGCAGTACTTGGGTAGTCAATACGCAGTATTTT | CASSTWVVNTQYF
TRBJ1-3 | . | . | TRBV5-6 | TGTGCCAGCAGCTCAACCAGGGGAGCTCGTGGAAACACCATATATTTT | CASSSTRGARGNTIYF
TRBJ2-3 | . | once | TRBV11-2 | TGTGCCAGCAGCTTAGTGGGGGGCAGAGATACGCAGTATTTT | CASSLVGGRDTQYF
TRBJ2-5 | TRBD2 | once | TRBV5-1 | TGCGCCAGCACCTTGGCTAGCGGGGGCCAAGAGACCCAGTACTTC | CASTLASGGQETQYF
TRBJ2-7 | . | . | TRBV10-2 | TGCGCCAGCAGAAGGACGTACGAGCAGTACTTC | CASRRTYEQYF
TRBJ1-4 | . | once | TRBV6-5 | TGTGCCAGCAGCTCCCTAGGACAAGGTGAAAAACTGTTTTTT | CASSSLGQGEKLFF
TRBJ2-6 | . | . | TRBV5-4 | TGTGCCAGCAGCCTCAGGGAAACTGGGGCCAACGTCCTGACTTTC | CASSLRETGANVLTF
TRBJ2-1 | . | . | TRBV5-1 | TGCGCCAGCAGCTTGGTGCCCGAGGACGGTGAGCAGTTCTTC | CASSLVPEDGEQFF
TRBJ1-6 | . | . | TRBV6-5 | TGTGCCAGCAGTTACTCGACGGGAAATTCACCCCTCCACTTT | CASSYSTGNSPLHF
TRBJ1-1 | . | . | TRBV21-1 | TGTGCCAGCAGCAAAGTGGAAGCTGAAGCTTTCTTT | CASSKVEAEAFF
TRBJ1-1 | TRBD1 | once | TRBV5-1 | TGCGCCAGCAGCGCCCCGGGACAGGGGATGACTGAAGCTTTCTTT | CASSAPGQGMTEAFF
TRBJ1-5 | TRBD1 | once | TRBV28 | TGTGCCAGCAATGACAGGGGGCTTCTGAGCAATCAGCCCCAGCATTTT | CASNDRGLLSNQPQHF
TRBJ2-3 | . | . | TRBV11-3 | TGTGCCAGCAGCTTGGGGCAGGGTGCAGATACGCAGTATTTT | CASSLGQGADTQYF
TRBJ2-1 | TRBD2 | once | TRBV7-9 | TGTGCCAGCAGCCGGGAGGCTGAGCAGTTCTTC | CASSREAEQFF
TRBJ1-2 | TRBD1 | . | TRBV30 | TGTGCCTGGAGTGTACGCAGGACAGGGGGCTATGGCTACACCTTC | CAWSVRRTGGYGYTF
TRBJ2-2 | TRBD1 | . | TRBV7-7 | TGTGCCAGCAGCCCAGGGGACAGGGCCGGGGAGCTGTTTTTT | CASSPGDRAGELFF
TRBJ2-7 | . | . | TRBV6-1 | TGTGCCAGCAGTGCTGAGTATTGGGCACCGCCTTCGATTTACGAGCAGTACTTC | CASSAEYWAPPSIYEQYF
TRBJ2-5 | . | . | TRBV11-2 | TGTGCCAGCAGCTTAAGATGGAAAGCCAAAATCCAAGAGACCCAGTACTTC | CASSLRWKAKIQETQYF
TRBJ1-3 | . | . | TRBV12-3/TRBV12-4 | TGTGCCAGCAGGCGTGGGGCTGGAAACACCATATATTTT | CASRRGAGNTIYF
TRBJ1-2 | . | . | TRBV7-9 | TGTGCCAGCAGCTTGACAACCCAAAGCGGCTACACCTTC | CASSLTTQSGYTF